These 11 T cell receptor beta chains share one sample of origin, sequenced in a study of blood T cell repertoires in COVID-19. Profiling relied on immunoSEQ multiplex PCR, and the TCRdb table lists in-frame clones only, not all of them. The repertoire holds roughly 170,000 clones, with 84% as singletons. The sequencing sample was made of peripheral blood. The receptors here all came from a human donor in a cohort sampled during active COVID-19.

This chain connects TRBV10-3 to TRBJ1-1; maybe TRBD1 (5 bases). The CDR3 covers 12 residues. The V end was cut by 10 bases, the J end by 3 bases, with 12 bases between. CDR1 is ENHRY, CDR2 SYGVKD, per germline. The CDR3 reads CASWGEDTEAFF. The DNA for the CDR3 is TGTGCCAGCTGGGGGGAGGACACTGAAGCTTTCTTT.

This sequence joins TRBV6-6 and TRBJ1-4; tentatively, D is TRBD1 (5 bases). The CDR3 contains 14 residues. Trimming took 4 bases from V and 8 from J, leaving 14 bases between them. Germline CDR1 is MNHNY and CDR2 is SVGAGI (reference sequence). The DNA for the CDR3 is TGTGCCAGCAGTTCAGCGGGACCCCAGGAAAAACTGTTTTTT. Protein sequence: CASSSAGPQEKLFF.

The chain's CDR3 is CASSSLRGQNEQYF. CDR3 nucleotides: TGCGCCAGCAGCTCCCTCAGGGGGCAGAACGAGCAGTACTTC. V usage is TRBV5-1 and J usage is TRBJ2-7, with 8 bases lining up with TRBD1. The trim removed 3 bases at V and 5 bases at J, leaving 7 bases unmatched. In germline, CDR1 is SGHRS, CDR2 YFSETQ. CDR3 length equals 14 residues. The full variable domain, its missing parts supplied by reference TRBV5-1 and TRBJ2-7, is KAGVTQTPRYLIKTRGQQVTLSCSPISGHRSVSWYQQTPGQGLQFLFEYFSETQRNKGNFPGRFSGRQFSNSRSEMNVSTLELGDSALYLCASSSLRGQNEQYFGPGTRLTVT.

This chain's CDR3 is CASSVGITSGGYNEQFF. The CDR3 nucleotides are TGTGCCAGCAGCGTAGGGATAACTAGCGGGGGCTACAATGAGCAGTTCTTC. V gene TRBV9 combines with J gene TRBJ2-1; 11 positions match TRBD2. Germline CDR1 is SGDLS and CDR2 is YYNGEE. This CDR3 is 17 amino acids long. V trimming: 0 bases; J trimming: 3 bases; junction bases outside the gene matches: 5.

The chain links TRBV2 to TRBJ1-2; D is undetermined. Germline CDR1 SNHLY, CDR2 FYNNEI. The germline V and J ends were trimmed by 4 bases and 4 bases, with 7 bases remaining between them. This CDR3 has 12 residues. This CDR3 is CASSVSRYGYTF. The CDR3 coding sequence is TGTGCCAGCAGTGTCAGTCGCTATGGCTACACCTTC. The full variable domain, rest sourced from reference TRBV2 and TRBJ1-2, is EPEVTQTPSHQVTQMGQEVILRCVPISNHLYFYWYRQILGQKVEFLVSFYNNEISEKSEIFDDQFSVERPDGSNFTLKIRSTKLEDSAMYFCASSVSRYGYTFGSGTRLTVV.

V usage is TRBV24-1 and J usage is TRBJ1-3, with D tentatively TRBD1 (6 bases). This CDR3 is 17 amino acids long. Germline loops: CDR1 KGHDR, CDR2 SFDVKD. Between the trimmed V and J ends, which lost 4 bases and 0 bases, there was a span of 15 bases. The CDR3 loop reads CATSDLHRVSSGNTIYF. The CDR3 DNA is TGTGCCACCAGTGACCTCCACAGGGTTTCCTCTGGAAACACCATATATTTT.

The chain recombines TRBV6-5 with TRBJ2-7; TRBD1 is a possible D gene (6 bases). This CDR3 has 11 amino acids. V lost 10 bases and J 3 bases, leaving 10 bases between the germline ends. Germline V lookup: CDR1 MNHEY, CDR2 SVGAGI. DNA for the CDR3: TGTGCCACAGGGGTCGACTACGAGCAGTACTTC. This encodes CATGVDYEQYF.

The gene calls are TRBV12-3 or TRBV12-4 and TRBJ1-1, with TRBD1 identical over 7 bases. The J segment lost 6 bases and the V segment lost 5 bases, leaving 6 bases of the junction unmatched. The CDR3 loop spans 13 amino acids. The CDR3 spells CASSTGVSAEAFF. DNA for the CDR3: TGTGCCAGCAGTACAGGGGTATCGGCTGAAGCTTTCTTT.

This chain connects TRBV6-5 to TRBJ2-1; 8 positions match TRBD1. This CDR3 comprises 15 residues. Germline loops: CDR1 MNHEY, CDR2 SVGAGI. Losses at the gene ends were 6 bases for V and 7 bases for J; bases not matched to a gene: 11. This CDR3 reads CASRLGTGHFNEQFF. Written as DNA, the CDR3 is TGTGCCAGCAGGCTAGGGACAGGTCATTTTAATGAGCAGTTCTTC.

The chain has TRBV6-5 and TRBJ1-2; tentative D call: TRBD1 (5 bases). The CDR3 spans 12 residues. CDR1 and CDR2 from the germline V gene are MNHEY and SVGAGI. This CDR3 reads CAGGDSSYGYTF. The CDR3 DNA is TGTGCAGGAGGGGATTCTTCCTATGGCTACACCTTC.

This chain uses TRBV7-8 with TRBJ1-1, with D uncertain. This CDR3 has 13 residues. Germline V gene data show CDR1 as SGHVS and CDR2 as FQNEAQ. V dropped 5 bases and J dropped 5 bases, with 12 bases sitting between them. CDR3 nucleotides: TGTGCCAGCAGCCTGGGGAGAAGGACTGAAGCTTTCTTT. It yields the protein CASSLGRRTEAFF.